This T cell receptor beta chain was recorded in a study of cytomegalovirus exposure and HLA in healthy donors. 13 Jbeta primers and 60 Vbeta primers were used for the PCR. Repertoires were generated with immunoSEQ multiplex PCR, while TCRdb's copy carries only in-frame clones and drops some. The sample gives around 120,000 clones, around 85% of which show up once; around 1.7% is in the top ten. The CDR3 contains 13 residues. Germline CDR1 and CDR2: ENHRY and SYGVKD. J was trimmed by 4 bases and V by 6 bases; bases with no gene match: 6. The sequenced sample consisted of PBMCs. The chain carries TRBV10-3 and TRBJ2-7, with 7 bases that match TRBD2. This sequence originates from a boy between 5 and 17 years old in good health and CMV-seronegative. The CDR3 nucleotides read TGTGCCATCAGGGGCGGGGGTACTTACGAGCAGTACTTC. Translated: CAIRGGGTYEQYF.